This T cell receptor (beta chain) was recovered during a study of blood T cell repertoires in COVID-19. About the study: Material from acute and convalescent COVID-19 was sourced from the United States, Italy and Spain. T cells, B-cell-depleted T cells, or PBMCs supplied cDNA or gDNA.

As handled by the study authors: Cell counts per sample came from amplifying reference gene primers. The assay was immunoSEQ multiplex PCR, and TCRdb's table has in-frame clones only and misses some. The V and J calls and clone size are taken from that table; D and trimming were inferred from the DNA. The repertoire holds over 250,000 clones, with 80% to 90% as singletons. Clinical history reported by participants formed the basis on which cohorts were assigned. Trimming took 6 bases from V and 1 from J, leaving 22 bases between them. CDR3 length equals 18 residues. Per the germline V gene, CDR1 is SNHLY and CDR2 is FYNNEI.

This sequence was found in a woman between 18 and 29 years old who had recovered from COVID-19. Sequenced: PBMCs or T cells enriched from blood (not recorded which). The chain links TRBV2 to TRBJ2-4; tentatively, D is TRBD2 (6 bases). The CDR3 DNA follows: TGTGCCAGCAGAGGCGGGACGGGAATAAAGCGGGCCAAAAACATTCAGTACTTC. Encoded protein: CASRGGTGIKRAKNIQYF. The full variable domain, completed using reference TRBV2 and TRBJ2-4, is EPEVTQTPSHQVTQMGQEVILRCVPISNHLYFYWYRQILGQKVEFLVSFYNNEISEKSEIFDDQFSVERPDGSNFTLKIRSTKLEDSAMYFCASRGGTGIKRAKNIQYFGAGTRLSVL.